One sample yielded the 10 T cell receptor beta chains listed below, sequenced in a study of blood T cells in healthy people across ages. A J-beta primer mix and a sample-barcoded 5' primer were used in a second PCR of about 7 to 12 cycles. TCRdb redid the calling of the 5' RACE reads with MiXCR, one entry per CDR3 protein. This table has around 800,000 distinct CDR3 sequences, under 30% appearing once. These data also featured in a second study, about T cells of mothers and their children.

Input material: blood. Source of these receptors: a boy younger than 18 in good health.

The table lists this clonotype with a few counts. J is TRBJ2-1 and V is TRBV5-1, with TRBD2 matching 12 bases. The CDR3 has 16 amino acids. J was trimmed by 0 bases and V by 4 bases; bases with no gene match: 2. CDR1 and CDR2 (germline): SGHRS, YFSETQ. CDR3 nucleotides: TGCGCCAGCAGCCCTAGCGGGGGGGCCTCCTACAATGAGCAGTTCTTC. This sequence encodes CASSPSGGASYNEQFF.

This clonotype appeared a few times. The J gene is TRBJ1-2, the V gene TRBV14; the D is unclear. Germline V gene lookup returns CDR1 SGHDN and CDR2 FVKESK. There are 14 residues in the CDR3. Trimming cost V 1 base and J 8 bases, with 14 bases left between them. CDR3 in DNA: TGTGCCAGCAGCCAAGGGACGGAGGTTTGGGGCTACACCTTC. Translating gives CASSQGTEVWGYTF.

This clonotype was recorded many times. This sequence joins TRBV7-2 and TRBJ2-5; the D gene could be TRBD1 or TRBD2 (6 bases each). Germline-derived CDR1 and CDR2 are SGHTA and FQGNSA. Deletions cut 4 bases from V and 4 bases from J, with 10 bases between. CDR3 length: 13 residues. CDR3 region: CASSWGAAETQYF. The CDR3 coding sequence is TGTGCCAGCAGCTGGGGGGCGGCAGAGACCCAGTACTTC. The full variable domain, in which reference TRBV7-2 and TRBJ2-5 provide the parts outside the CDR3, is GAGVSQSPSNKVTEKGKDVELRCDPISGHTALYWYRQSLGQGLEFLIYFQGNSAPDKSGLPSDRFSAERTGGSVSTLTIQRTQQEDSAVYLCASSWGAAETQYFGPGTRLLVL.

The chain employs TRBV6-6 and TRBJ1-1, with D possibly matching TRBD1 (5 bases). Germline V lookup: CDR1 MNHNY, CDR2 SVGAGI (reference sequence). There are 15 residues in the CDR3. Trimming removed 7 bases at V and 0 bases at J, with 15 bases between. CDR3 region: CASKSLQGMNTEAFF. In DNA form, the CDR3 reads TGTGCCAGCAAGTCCCTCCAGGGCATGAACACTGAAGCTTTCTTT.

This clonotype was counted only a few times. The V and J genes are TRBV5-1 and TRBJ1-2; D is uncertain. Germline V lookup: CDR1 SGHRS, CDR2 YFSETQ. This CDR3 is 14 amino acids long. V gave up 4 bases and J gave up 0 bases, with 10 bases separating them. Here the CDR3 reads CASSPSTANYGYTF. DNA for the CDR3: TGCGCCAGCAGCCCTTCGACCGCTAACTATGGCTACACCTTC. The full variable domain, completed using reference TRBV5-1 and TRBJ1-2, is KAGVTQTPRYLIKTRGQQVTLSCSPISGHRSVSWYQQTPGQGLQFLFEYFSETQRNKGNFPGRFSGRQFSNSRSEMNVSTLELGDSALYLCASSPSTANYGYTFGSGTRLTVV.

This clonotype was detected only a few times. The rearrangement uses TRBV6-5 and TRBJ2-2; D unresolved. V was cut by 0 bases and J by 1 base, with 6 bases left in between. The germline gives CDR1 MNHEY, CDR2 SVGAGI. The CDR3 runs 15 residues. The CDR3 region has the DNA TGTGCCAGCAGTTACTCGAGAGAGAACACCGGGGAGCTGTTTTTT. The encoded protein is CASSYSRENTGELFF.

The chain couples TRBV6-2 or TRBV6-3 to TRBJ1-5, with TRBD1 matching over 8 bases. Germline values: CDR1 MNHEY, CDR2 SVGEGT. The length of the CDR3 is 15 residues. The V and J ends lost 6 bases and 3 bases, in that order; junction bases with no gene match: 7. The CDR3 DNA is TGTGCCAGCAGCACGGACAGGGTGTTCAATCAGCCCCAGCATTTT. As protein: CASSTDRVFNQPQHF.

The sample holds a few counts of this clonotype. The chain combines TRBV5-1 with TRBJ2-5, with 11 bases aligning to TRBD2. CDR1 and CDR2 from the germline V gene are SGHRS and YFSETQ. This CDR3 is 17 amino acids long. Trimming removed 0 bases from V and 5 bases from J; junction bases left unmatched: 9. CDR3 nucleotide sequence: TGCGCCAGCAGCTTGGCGGCTACTAGCGGGGGTACCGAGACCCAGTACTTC. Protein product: CASSLAATSGGTETQYF. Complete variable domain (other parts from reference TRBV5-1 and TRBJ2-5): KAGVTQTPRYLIKTRGQQVTLSCSPISGHRSVSWYQQTPGQGLQFLFEYFSETQRNKGNFPGRFSGRQFSNSRSEMNVSTLELGDSALYLCASSLAATSGGTETQYFGPGTRLLVL.

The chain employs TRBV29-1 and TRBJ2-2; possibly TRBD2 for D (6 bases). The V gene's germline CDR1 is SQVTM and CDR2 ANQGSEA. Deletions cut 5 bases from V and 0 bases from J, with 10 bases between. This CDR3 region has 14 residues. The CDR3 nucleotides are TGCAGCGTTCGGACTATGACGAACACCGGGGAGCTGTTTTTT. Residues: CSVRTMTNTGELFF.

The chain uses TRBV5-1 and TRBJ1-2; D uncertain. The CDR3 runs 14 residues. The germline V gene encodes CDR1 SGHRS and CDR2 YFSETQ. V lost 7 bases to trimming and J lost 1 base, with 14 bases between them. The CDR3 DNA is TGCGCCAGCCGCCGGTTCGGGAATAACTATGGCTACACCTTC. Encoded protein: CASRRFGNNYGYTF.